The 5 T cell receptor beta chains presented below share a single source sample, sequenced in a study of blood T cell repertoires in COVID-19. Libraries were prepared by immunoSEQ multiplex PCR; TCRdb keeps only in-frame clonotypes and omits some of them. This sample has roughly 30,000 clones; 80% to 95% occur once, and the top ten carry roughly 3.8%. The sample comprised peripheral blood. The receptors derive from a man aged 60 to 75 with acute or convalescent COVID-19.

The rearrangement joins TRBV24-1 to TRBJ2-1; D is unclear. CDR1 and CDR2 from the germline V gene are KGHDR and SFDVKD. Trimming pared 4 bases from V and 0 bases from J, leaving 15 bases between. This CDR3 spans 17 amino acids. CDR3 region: CATSEESSLSSYNEQFF. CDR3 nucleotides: TGTGCCACCAGTGAGGAGTCCTCTTTGAGCTCCTACAATGAGCAGTTCTTC.

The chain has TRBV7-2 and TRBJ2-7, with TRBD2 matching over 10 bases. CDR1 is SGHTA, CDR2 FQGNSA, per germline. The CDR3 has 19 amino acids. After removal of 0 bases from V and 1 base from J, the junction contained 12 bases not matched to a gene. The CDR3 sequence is CASSLAAGRRTSGSYEQYF. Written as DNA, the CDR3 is TGTGCCAGCAGCTTAGCGGCGGGACGGAGGACTAGCGGTTCCTACGAGCAGTACTTC.

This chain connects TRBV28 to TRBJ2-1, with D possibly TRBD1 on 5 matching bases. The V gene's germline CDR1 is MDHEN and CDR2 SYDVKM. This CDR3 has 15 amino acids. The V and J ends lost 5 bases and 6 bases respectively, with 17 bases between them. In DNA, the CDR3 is TGTGCCAGCAGTCTAAGGACACCCCGCGGCAATGAGCAGTTCTTC. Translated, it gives CASSLRTPRGNEQFF.

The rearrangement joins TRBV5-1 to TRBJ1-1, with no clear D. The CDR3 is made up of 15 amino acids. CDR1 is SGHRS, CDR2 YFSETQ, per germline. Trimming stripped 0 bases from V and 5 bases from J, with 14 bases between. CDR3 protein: CASSLEESTRTEAFF. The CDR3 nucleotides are TGCGCCAGCAGCTTGGAAGAGTCAACGCGGACTGAAGCTTTCTTT.

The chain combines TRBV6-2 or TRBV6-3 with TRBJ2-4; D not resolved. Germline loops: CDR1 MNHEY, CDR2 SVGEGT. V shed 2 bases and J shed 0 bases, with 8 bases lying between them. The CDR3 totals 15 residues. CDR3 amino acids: CASSYLLIAKNIQYF. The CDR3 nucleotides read TGTGCCAGCAGTTACCTTTTAATAGCCAAAAACATTCAGTACTTC.